The clone carrying this T cell receptor beta chain has only a few counts. What it binds is not known. This entry belongs to a study of PD-L1 blockade in urothelial cancer. Study context: Patients with male sex and bladder-origin urothelial cancer accounted for about 85% of the roughly 30 enrolled. The authors examined blood 3 weeks (second dose) and 6 weeks after treatment start.

Noted time point: peripheral blood 6 weeks after treatment start. Study outcomes and limitations: Durable benefit was linked to greater 3-week expansion of tumor-associated blood clones.

In germline, CDR1 is SGHVS, CDR2 FNYEAQ. This CDR3 is built from 15 residues. V was pared by 2 bases and J by 9 bases, with 6 bases of the junction left unmatched. Assay used: immunoSEQ multiplex PCR; TCRdb lists only in-frame clones, some missing. The data show 50,000 or so clones, about 90% seen once. This TCR came from a man aged 60 to 75 with urothelial cancer. The starting material was PBMCs, obtained around atezolizumab (anti-PD-L1) treatment. V and J are TRBV7-6 and TRBJ1-4; 10 bases map to TRBD1. CDR3 region: CASSLIVGQGQKLFF. CDR3 nucleotides: TGTGCCAGCAGCTTAATCGTGGGACAGGGGCAAAAACTGTTTTTT.